A single sample gave rise to the 17 T cell receptor beta chains below, sequenced in a study of OX40 agonist ivuxolimab in advanced cancers. Here immunoSEQ multiplex PCR was the method, and the copy in TCRdb shows in-frame clones only, minus some. Here the sample spans 40,000 or so clones, just under 85% being singletons. The material sequenced was CD4+ or CD8+ T cells sorted from blood, taken in a trial of the OX40 agonist ivuxolimab. The origin of the receptors is an adult with an advanced solid tumor such as melanoma, head and neck, liver or kidney cancer.

This chain joins TRBV4-1 and TRBJ1-5; D is possibly TRBD1 (5 bases). V lost 0 bases and J lost 7, with 13 bases in between. Per the germline V gene, CDR1 is MGHRA and CDR2 is YSYEKL. There are 15 residues in the CDR3. CDR3 amino acids: CASSQEGQQGQPQHF. The CDR3 region has the DNA TGCGCCAGCAGCCAAGAGGGGCAGCAAGGGCAGCCCCAGCATTTT.

The rearrangement uses TRBV10-3 and TRBJ2-1; TRBD2 might be the D (7 bases). Germline V gives CDR1 ENHRY, CDR2 SYGVKD. V was clipped by 8 bases and J by 13 bases, with 30 bases between them. The CDR3 spans 16 residues. The CDR3 sequence is CAIQLSEGGATMTQFF. DNA of the CDR3: TGTGCCATCCAACTATCCGAGGGGGGGGCTACAATGACCCAGTTCTTC.

Remarks on this clone: Other DNA sequences in this sample translate to the same CDR3. The chain recombines TRBV4-1 with TRBJ2-3; D call uncertain. V gave up 1 base and J gave up 2 bases, with 10 bases separating them. Germline lookup yields CDR1 MGHRA and CDR2 YSYEKL. This CDR3 has 15 residues. CDR3 sequence reads: CASSQAVAATDTQYF. The CDR3 coding sequence is TGCGCCAGCAGCCAAGCGGTGGCGGCCACAGATACGCAGTATTTT.

The V call is TRBV9, the J call TRBJ2-7; the D gene is possibly TRBD2 (5 bases). Trimming pared 0 bases from V and 4 bases from J, leaving 8 bases between. Germline V gives CDR1 SGDLS, CDR2 YYNGEE. This CDR3 has 13 residues. In DNA form, the CDR3 reads TGTGCCAGCAGCGTAGCTGCGGGTTACGAGCAGTACTTC. Its translation is CASSVAAGYEQYF.

The chain combines TRBV9 with TRBJ1-2, with D unresolved. Germline lookup yields CDR1 SGDLS and CDR2 YYNGEE. V lost 0 bases to trimming and J lost 5 bases, with 8 bases between them. The CDR3 is 13 amino acids. CDR3 region: CASSVAGQYGYTF. In DNA, the CDR3 is TGTGCCAGCAGCGTAGCTGGGCAGTATGGCTACACCTTC.

The genes are TRBV5-6 and TRBJ1-2; D gene ambiguous. There are 12 residues in the CDR3. Between the trimmed V and J ends, which lost 3 bases and 4 bases, there was a span of 7 bases. CDR1 is SGHDT, CDR2 YYEEEE, per germline. DNA for the CDR3: TGTGCCAGCAGCTCCAGGTTCTATGGCTACACCTTC. Amino acid sequence: CASSSRFYGYTF.

The V gene is TRBV19, the J gene TRBJ2-5; D may be TRBD1 (6 bases). The J call could be wrong; TRBJ2-7 is a better fit for the DNA end. The CDR3 consists of 13 residues. Germline assignment: CDR1 LNHDA and CDR2 SQIVND (reference sequence). CDR3 sequence reads: CASTPRGSYEQYF. DNA of the CDR3: TGTGCCAGCACCCCGAGGGGGTCCTACGAGCAGTACTTC.

The chain joins TRBV11-2 to TRBJ2-5, with D unresolved. In germline, CDR1 is SGHAT, CDR2 FQNNGV. V was clipped by 0 bases and J by 3 bases, with 8 bases between them. The CDR3 is 14 amino acids. This CDR3 is CASSLDLLKETQYF. The CDR3 bases are TGTGCCAGCAGCTTAGATTTGCTTAAAGAGACCCAGTACTTC.

This clone has just one count. The chain recombines TRBV7-9 with TRBJ2-7; tentatively, D is TRBD1 (6 bases). This CDR3 is 16 amino acids long. Trimming took 1 base from V and 2 from J, leaving 15 bases between them. The germline V gene has CDR1 SEHNR and CDR2 FQNEAQ (reference sequence). This CDR3 reads CASSLVTGGEAYEQYF. The CDR3 bases are TGTGCCAGCAGCTTAGTCACTGGGGGCGAGGCCTACGAGCAGTACTTC.

This clone appeared a single time. The chain couples TRBV10-3 to TRBJ2-7, with D perhaps being TRBD1 or TRBD2 (5 bases each). Per the germline V gene, CDR1 is ENHRY and CDR2 is SYGVKD. V was clipped by 6 bases and J by 3 bases, with 12 bases between them. The CDR3 consists of 13 residues. The DNA of the CDR3 is TGTGCCATCAGCACGGGACCGTTCTACGAGCAGTACTTC. Encoded protein: CAISTGPFYEQYF.

The chain carries TRBV30 and TRBJ2-2; D is unresolved. V lost 0 bases to trimming and J lost 5 bases, with 10 bases between them. CDR1 and CDR2 from the germline V gene are GTSNPN and SVGIG (reference sequence). The CDR3 has 14 amino acids. This CDR3 is CAWSVRLGTGELFF. CDR3 DNA sequence: TGTGCCTGGAGTGTAAGGCTCGGGACCGGGGAGCTGTTTTTT.

CDR3 bases: TGTGCCAGTACCAATAGGGGGGACAAGAACACTGAAGCTTTCTTT. Amino acid sequence: CASTNRGDKNTEAFF. The rearrangement joins TRBV19 to TRBJ1-1; a weak D match, TRBD1 (6 bases). CDR3 length: 15 residues. V was cut by 7 bases and J by 1 base, with 16 bases left in between. Germline values: CDR1 LNHDA, CDR2 SQIVND (reference sequence).

V gene TRBV7-2 combines with J gene TRBJ2-3; D may be TRBD1 or TRBD2 (5 bases each). V was clipped by 4 bases and J by 2 bases, with 16 bases between them. Germline V gene data show CDR1 as SGHTA and CDR2 as FQGNSA. The CDR3 totals 16 residues. CDR3 sequence reads: CASSSRPRGNTDTQYF. Written as DNA, the CDR3 is TGTGCCAGCAGCTCCCGCCCCCGGGGCAACACAGATACGCAGTATTTT.

This clone showed up just once. The chain has TRBV6-6 and TRBJ1-3, with TRBD1 as a possible D gene (5 bases). Trimming took 6 bases from V and 0 from J, leaving 12 bases between them. The CDR3 sequence is 15 residues long. The germline CDR1 and CDR2 sequences are MNHNY and SVGAGI (reference sequence). CDR3 amino acids: CASRGTLPSGNTIYF. The CDR3 nucleotides read TGTGCCAGCAGAGGGACTCTCCCCTCTGGAAACACCATATATTTT.

This chain joins TRBV30 and TRBJ2-5, with 7 bases lining up with TRBD1. Germline lookup yields CDR1 GTSNPN and CDR2 SVGIG (reference sequence). This CDR3 contains 12 residues. J gave up 2 bases and V 5 bases, and 2 bases lay outside the gene matches. The CDR3: CAWGTVQETQYF. CDR3 DNA sequence: TGTGCCTGGGGGACAGTTCAAGAGACCCAGTACTTC.

This clone was detected only once. This rearrangement joins TRBV9 to TRBJ1-5; possibly TRBD1 for D (5 bases). CDR1 is SGDLS, CDR2 YYNGEE, per germline. The ends were cut back, 3 bases at V and 0 bases at J, with 10 bases in the middle. The CDR3 has 15 residues. The chain's CDR3 is CASSEGLTSNQPQHF. The CDR3 nucleotides are TGTGCCAGCAGCGAGGGACTCACTAGCAATCAGCCCCAGCATTTT.

The rearrangement joins TRBV25-1 to TRBJ2-7; no firm D call. CDR1 and CDR2 from the germline V gene are MGHDK and SYGVNS. Trimming removed 4 bases from V and 1 base from J, with 11 bases in between. The CDR3 loop spans 14 amino acids. This CDR3 reads CASSARLDSYEQYF. For the CDR3, the DNA is TGTGCCAGCAGTGCCCGACTGGATTCCTACGAGCAGTACTTC.